One and the same sample provided the 15 T cell receptor beta chains below, sequenced in a study of cytomegalovirus exposure and HLA in healthy donors. Measured with immunoSEQ multiplex PCR; TCRdb has only the in-frame clones, and not every one. The table shows 150,000 or so clones, with roughly nine tenths occurring only once. Sequencing input: PBMCs. The origin of the receptors is a woman in her late teens or twenties in good health and CMV-seronegative.

The chain recombines TRBV5-4 with TRBJ2-5; 7 positions match TRBD1. This CDR3 region has 14 residues. Per germline, CDR1 SGHNT and CDR2 YYREEE (reference sequence). V shed 5 bases and J 2 bases; nucleotides not matched to a gene: 6. The CDR3 loop reads CASRLGTVQETQYF. Here the CDR3 DNA reads TGTGCCAGCAGACTAGGGACAGTTCAAGAGACCCAGTACTTC. The whole variable domain, remainder taken from reference TRBV5-4 and TRBJ2-5, is ETGVTQSPTHLIKTRGQQVTLRCSSQSGHNTVSWYQQALGQGPQFIFQYYREEENGRGNFPPRFSGLQFPNYSSELNVNALELDDSALYLCASRLGTVQETQYFGPGTRLLVL.

The V gene is TRBV4-1, the J gene TRBJ1-2; 8 bases agree with TRBD1. Germline CDR1 MGHRA, CDR2 YSYEKL. V was clipped by 0 bases and J by 4 bases; unmatched bases: 7. CDR3 length: 16 amino acids. DNA of the CDR3: TGCGCCAGCAGCCAAGATCATGGACAGGGAGCCTATGGCTACACCTTC. As protein: CASSQDHGQGAYGYTF.

This chain's CDR3 is CASPRMPQHF. In DNA, the CDR3 is TGTGCCAGCCCGCGTATGCCCCAGCATTTT. The rearrangement uses TRBV6-4 and TRBJ1-5; no clear D. In germline, CDR1 is MRHNA, CDR2 SNTAGT. The CDR3 sequence is 10 residues long. V lost 8 bases, J lost 9 bases, and 8 bases lay in between.

The chain uses TRBV6-5 and TRBJ2-1; TRBD2 agrees at 10 bases. V gave up 2 bases and J gave up 7 bases; unmatched junction bases: 8. This CDR3 is built from 16 residues. Germline CDR1 reads MNHEY; CDR2 reads SVGAGI. CDR3 sequence: CASSYVLGTSVNEQFF. The CDR3 DNA sequence: TGTGCCAGCAGTTACGTTTTAGGGACTAGCGTAAATGAGCAGTTCTTC.

The chain couples TRBV9 to TRBJ2-2; 8 bases agree with TRBD2. Germline lookup yields CDR1 SGDLS and CDR2 YYNGEE. V dropped 0 bases and J dropped 3; count of bases not matched to a gene: 4. The CDR3 contains 16 residues. The CDR3 loop is CASSVARGGDTGELFF. Written as DNA, the CDR3 is TGTGCCAGCAGCGTAGCTCGGGGGGGCGACACCGGGGAGCTGTTTTTT.

V and J are TRBV6-5 and TRBJ1-5, with D tentatively TRBD1 (5 bases). The V gene's germline CDR1 is MNHEY and CDR2 SVGAGI. V lost 5 bases and J lost 2, with 10 bases in between. This CDR3 has 14 residues. The CDR3 region has the DNA TGTGCCAGCAGTCAAGGGGTGGGCAATCAGCCCCAGCATTTT. Its protein product is CASSQGVGNQPQHF.

The genes are TRBV5-5 and TRBJ2-3; D not certain. This CDR3 region has 13 residues. The germline V and J ends were trimmed by 4 bases and 1 base, with 7 bases remaining between them. Germline V gene data show CDR1 as SGHKS and CDR2 as YYEKEE (reference sequence). CDR3 amino acids: CASSVSGTDTQYF. The CDR3 DNA sequence: TGTGCCAGCAGCGTATCGGGCACAGATACGCAGTATTTT.

The chain carries TRBV4-1 and TRBJ2-3, with TRBD2 matching over 7 bases. J was trimmed by 2 bases and V by 2 bases; bases with no gene match: 7. CDR3 length equals 16 residues. Per germline, CDR1 MGHRA and CDR2 YSYEKL. CDR3 amino acids: CASSQNPSGVTDTQYF. The CDR3 nucleotides are TGCGCCAGCAGCCAAAACCCTAGCGGAGTCACAGATACGCAGTATTTT.

This chain uses TRBV5-1 with TRBJ1-2; possible D gene TRBD1, 6 bases. This CDR3 is 14 amino acids long. V was clipped by 0 bases and J by 8 bases, with 14 bases between them. Per the germline V gene, CDR1 is SGHRS and CDR2 is YFSETQ. CDR3 nucleotide sequence: TGCGCCAGCAGCTTGGGGACAGCGCTATGGGGCTACACCTTC. This translates into CASSLGTALWGYTF. Full variable domain (outside the CDR3, taken from reference TRBV5-1 and TRBJ1-2): KAGVTQTPRYLIKTRGQQVTLSCSPISGHRSVSWYQQTPGQGLQFLFEYFSETQRNKGNFPGRFSGRQFSNSRSEMNVSTLELGDSALYLCASSLGTALWGYTFGSGTRLTVV.

The chain couples TRBV5-1 to TRBJ2-5, with 13 bases lining up with TRBD2. CDR3 length: 15 amino acids. The germline V gene encodes CDR1 SGHRS and CDR2 YFSETQ. With 4 bases clipped from V and 7 bases from J, the junction kept 7 bases outside the gene matches. This CDR3 reads CASSPGTSGAGTQYF. The CDR3 DNA is TGCGCCAGCAGCCCCGGGACTAGCGGGGCTGGGACCCAGTACTTC.

The gene calls are TRBV5-6 and TRBJ2-7; 9 nucleotides agree with TRBD1. V lost 4 bases, J lost 4 bases, and 9 bases stayed unmatched. Per the germline V gene, CDR1 is SGHDT and CDR2 is YYEEEE. The CDR3 loop spans 15 amino acids. CDR3 amino acids: CASSPRPGQGYEQYF. CDR3 DNA sequence: TGTGCCAGCAGCCCCCGCCCGGGACAGGGTTACGAGCAGTACTTC.

The chain carries TRBV10-3 and TRBJ2-2; 11 bases line up with TRBD1. CDR3 length equals 17 residues. Germline assignment: CDR1 ENHRY and CDR2 SYGVKD. V dropped 0 bases and J dropped 4; count of bases not matched to a gene: 4. The CDR3 coding sequence is TGTGCCATCAGTGAGTCCAGGACAGGGGGCCGCACCGGGGAGCTGTTTTTT. It translates to CAISESRTGGRTGELFF.

The chain employs TRBV5-8 and TRBJ2-7; D may be TRBD2 (6 bases). V was trimmed by 2 bases and J by 5 bases, leaving 11 bases between them. This CDR3 contains 13 residues. Germline values: CDR1 SGHTS, CDR2 YDEGEE. The CDR3 protein is CASSFDLADEQYF. CDR3 bases: TGTGCCAGCAGCTTCGACTTAGCGGACGAGCAGTACTTC.

The chain couples TRBV10-1 to TRBJ2-7, with TRBD1 matching 7 bases. The CDR3 is made up of 15 amino acids. Trimming removed 5 bases from V and 3 bases from J; junction bases left unmatched: 10. Per the germline V gene, CDR1 is WNHNN and CDR2 is SYGVQD (reference sequence). The CDR3, as DNA: TGCGCCAGCAGTCAATACGGGACAGCATTCTACGAGCAGTACTTC. Translation: CASSQYGTAFYEQYF.

The DNA of the CDR3 is TGTGCCAGCAGCGTAGGTTCCTCCACGGGGACAGGGTTTTCGAAGGAGACCCAGTACTTC. Protein product: CASSVGSSTGTGFSKETQYF. The chain uses TRBV9 and TRBJ2-5; TRBD1 matches 9 bases. The CDR3 runs 20 residues. V was pared by 0 bases and J by 5 bases, with 20 bases of the junction left unmatched. Germline loops: CDR1 SGDLS, CDR2 YYNGEE.